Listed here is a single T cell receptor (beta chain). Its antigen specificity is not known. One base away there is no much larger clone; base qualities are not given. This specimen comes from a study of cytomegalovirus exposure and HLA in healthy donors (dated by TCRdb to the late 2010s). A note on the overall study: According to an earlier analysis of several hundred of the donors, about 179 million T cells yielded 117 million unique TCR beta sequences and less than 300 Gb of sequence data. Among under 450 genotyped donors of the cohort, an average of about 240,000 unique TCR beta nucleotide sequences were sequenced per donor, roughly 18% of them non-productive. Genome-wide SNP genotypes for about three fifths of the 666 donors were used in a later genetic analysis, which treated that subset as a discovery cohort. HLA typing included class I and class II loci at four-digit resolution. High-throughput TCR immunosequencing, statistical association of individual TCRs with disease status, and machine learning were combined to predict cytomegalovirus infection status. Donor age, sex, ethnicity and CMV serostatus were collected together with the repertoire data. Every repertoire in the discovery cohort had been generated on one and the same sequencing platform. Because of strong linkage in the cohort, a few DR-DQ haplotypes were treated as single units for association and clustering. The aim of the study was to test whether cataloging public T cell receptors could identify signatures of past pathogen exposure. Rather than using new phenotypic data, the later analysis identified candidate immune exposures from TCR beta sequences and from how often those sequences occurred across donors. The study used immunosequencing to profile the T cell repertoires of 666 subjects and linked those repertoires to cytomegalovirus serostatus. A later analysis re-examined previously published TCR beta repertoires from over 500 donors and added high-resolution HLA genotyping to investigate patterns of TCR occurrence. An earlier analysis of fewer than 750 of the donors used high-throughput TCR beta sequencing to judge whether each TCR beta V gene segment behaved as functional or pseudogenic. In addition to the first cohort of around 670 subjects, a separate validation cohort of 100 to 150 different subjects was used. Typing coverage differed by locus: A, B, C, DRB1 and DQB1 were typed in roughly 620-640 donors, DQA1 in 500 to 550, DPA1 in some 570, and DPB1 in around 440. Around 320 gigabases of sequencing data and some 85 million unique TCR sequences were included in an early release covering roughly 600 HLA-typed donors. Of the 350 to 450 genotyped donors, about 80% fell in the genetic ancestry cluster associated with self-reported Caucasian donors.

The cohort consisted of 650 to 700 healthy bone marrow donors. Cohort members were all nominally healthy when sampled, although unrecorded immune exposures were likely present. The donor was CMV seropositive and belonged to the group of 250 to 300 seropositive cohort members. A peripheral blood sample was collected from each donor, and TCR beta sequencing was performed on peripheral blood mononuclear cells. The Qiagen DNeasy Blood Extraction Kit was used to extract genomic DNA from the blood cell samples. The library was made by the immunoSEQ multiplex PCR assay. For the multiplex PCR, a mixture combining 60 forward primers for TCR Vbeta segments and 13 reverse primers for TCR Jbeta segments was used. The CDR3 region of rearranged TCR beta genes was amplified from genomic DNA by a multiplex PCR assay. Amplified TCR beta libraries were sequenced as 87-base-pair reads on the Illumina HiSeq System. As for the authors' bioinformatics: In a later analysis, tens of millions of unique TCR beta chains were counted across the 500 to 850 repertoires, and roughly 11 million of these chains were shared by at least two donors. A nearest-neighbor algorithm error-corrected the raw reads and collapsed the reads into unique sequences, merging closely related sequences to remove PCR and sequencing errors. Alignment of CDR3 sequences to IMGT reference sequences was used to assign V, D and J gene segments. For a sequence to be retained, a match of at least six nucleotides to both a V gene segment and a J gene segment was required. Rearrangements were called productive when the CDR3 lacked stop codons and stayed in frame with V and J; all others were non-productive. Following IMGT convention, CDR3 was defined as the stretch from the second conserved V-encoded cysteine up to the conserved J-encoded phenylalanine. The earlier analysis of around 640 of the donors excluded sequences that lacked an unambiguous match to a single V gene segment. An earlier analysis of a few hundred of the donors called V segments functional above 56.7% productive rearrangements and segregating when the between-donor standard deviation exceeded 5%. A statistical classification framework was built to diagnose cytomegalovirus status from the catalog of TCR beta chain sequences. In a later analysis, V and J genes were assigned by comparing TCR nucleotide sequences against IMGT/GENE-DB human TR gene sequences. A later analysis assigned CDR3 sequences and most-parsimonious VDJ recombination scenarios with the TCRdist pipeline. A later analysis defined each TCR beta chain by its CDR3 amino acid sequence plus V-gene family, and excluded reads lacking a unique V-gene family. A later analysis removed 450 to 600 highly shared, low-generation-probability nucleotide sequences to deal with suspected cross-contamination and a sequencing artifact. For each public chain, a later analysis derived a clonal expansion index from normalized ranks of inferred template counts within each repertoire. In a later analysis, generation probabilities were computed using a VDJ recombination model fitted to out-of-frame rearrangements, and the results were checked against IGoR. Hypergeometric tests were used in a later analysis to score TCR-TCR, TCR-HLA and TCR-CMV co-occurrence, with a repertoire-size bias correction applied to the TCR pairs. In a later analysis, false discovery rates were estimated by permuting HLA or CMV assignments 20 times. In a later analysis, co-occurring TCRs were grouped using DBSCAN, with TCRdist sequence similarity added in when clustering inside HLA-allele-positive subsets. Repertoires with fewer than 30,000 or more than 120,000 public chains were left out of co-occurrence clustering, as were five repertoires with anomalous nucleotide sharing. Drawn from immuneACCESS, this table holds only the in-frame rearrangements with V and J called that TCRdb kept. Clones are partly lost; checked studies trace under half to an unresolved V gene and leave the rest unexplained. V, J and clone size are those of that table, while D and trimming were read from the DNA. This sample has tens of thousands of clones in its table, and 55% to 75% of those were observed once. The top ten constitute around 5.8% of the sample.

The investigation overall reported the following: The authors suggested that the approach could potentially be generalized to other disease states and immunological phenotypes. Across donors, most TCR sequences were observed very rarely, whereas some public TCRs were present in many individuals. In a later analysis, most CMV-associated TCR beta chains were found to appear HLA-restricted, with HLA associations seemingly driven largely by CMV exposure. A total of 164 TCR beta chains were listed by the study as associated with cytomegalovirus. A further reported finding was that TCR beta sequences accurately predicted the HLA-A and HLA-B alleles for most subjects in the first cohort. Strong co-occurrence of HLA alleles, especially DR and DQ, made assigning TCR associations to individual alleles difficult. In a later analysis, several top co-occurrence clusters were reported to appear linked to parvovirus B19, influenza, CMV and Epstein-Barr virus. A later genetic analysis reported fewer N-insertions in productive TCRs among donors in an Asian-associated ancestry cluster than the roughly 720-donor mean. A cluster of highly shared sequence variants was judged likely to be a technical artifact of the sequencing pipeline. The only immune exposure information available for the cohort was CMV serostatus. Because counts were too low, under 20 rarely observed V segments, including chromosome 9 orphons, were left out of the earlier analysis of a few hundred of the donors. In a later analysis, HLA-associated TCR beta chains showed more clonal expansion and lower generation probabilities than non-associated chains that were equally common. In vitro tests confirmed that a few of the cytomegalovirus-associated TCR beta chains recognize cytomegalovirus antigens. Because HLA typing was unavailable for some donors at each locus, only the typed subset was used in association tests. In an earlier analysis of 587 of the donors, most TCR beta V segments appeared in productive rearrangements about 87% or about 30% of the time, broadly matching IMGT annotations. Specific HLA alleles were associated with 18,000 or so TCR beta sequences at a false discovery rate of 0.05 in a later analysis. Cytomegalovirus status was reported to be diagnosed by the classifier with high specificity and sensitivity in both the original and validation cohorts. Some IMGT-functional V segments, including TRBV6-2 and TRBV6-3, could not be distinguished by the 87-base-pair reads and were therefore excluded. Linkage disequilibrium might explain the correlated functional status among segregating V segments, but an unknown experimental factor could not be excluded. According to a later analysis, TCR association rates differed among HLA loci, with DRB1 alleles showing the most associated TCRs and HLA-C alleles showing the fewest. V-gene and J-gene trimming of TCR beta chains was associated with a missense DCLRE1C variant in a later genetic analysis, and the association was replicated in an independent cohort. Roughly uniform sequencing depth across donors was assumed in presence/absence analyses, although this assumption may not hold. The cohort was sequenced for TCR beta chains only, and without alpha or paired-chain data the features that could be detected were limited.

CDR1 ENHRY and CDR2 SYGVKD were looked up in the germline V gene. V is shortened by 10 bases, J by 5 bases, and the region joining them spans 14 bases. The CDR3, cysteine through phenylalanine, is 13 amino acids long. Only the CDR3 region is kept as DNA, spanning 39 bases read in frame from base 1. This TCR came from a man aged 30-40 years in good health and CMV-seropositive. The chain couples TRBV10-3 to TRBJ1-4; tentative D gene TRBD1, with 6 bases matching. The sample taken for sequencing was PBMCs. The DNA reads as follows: TGTGCCAGCCGGGACATACTAAATGAAAAACTGTTTTTT. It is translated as CASRDILNEKLFF.